A selection of T cell receptor beta chains follows, all from one sample in a study of blood T cells in healthy people across ages. TCRdb re-called the 5' RACE reads with MiXCR, one entry per CDR3 protein. The table includes fewer than 700,000 distinct CDR3 sequences, roughly 43% detected once. Sequencing input: blood. The receptor set was obtained from a man aged 80 or over in good health. CDR3s include the opening cysteine and the closing phenylalanine or tryptophan. A D gene is named only where the DNA matches it firmly. A clone size is listed for some rows: how often the clone was seen (once, few, many), or a class if it is expanded.

v_call	j_call	clone_size	d_call	cdr3_nt	cdr3_aa
TRBV7-2	TRBJ2-3	-	TRBD1	TGTGCCAGCAGCGGGCTCGGACAGGGGGCAAGGGCAGATACGCAGTATTTT	CASSGLGQGARADTQYF
TRBV6-2/TRBV6-3	TRBJ2-5	-	-	TGTGCCAGCAGTTACTCCGGCGGGGGCTGGGGTACCCAGTACTTC	CASSYSGGGWGTQYF
TRBV3-1	TRBJ2-7	-	TRBD2	TGTGCCAGCAGCAAAGGGACTAGCGGGAGTCTCTACGAGCAGTACTTC	CASSKGTSGSLYEQYF
TRBV6-2/TRBV6-3	TRBJ2-1	-	TRBD2	TGTGCCAGCAGTTACGTGGGCCGCGCTGCCGGGACTAGCTCCTACAATGAGCAGTTCTTC	CASSYVGRAAGTSSYNEQFF
TRBV7-2	TRBJ2-3	-	-	TGTGCCAGCAGCTTAGATCCAGGGGCAGATACGCAGTATTTT	CASSLDPGADTQYF
TRBV9	TRBJ2-1	-	-	TGTGCCAGCAGCCTCCGGGGAGGGGACATTTACAATGAGCAGTTCTTC	CASSLRGGDIYNEQFF
TRBV5-1	TRBJ2-3	-	TRBD1	TGCGCCAGCAGCTTGAATCCCCAGGGGGCGACCACAGATACGCAGTATTTT	CASSLNPQGATTDTQYF
TRBV7-2	TRBJ2-7	once	TRBD2	TGTGCCAGCAGCACGGGACTAGCGGGAGAGTTGTCCGAGCAGTACTTC	CASSTGLAGELSEQYF
TRBV7-2	TRBJ2-6	many	-	TGTGCCAGCATCCCTGGGGGGTCTGGGGCCAACGTCCTGACTTTC	CASIPGGSGANVLTF
TRBV25-1	TRBJ2-3	-	TRBD1	TGTGCCAGCAGTGCCCCGGGACAGGGGGCGTTTTTAGATACGCAGTATTTT	CASSAPGQGAFLDTQYF
TRBV9	TRBJ2-1	-	-	TGTGCCAGCAGCGTAGCTCAGGGGATCTACAATGAGCAGTTCTTC	CASSVAQGIYNEQFF
TRBV7-2	TRBJ1-2	few	-	TGTGCCAGCAGCTTAGGGTCAGGGATAAACTATGGCTACACCTTC	CASSLGSGINYGYTF
TRBV20-1	TRBJ1-6	few	TRBD1	TGCAGTGCTAGGGGACAGCCCCTTAATTCACCCCTCCACTTT	CSARGQPLNSPLHF
TRBV6-2/TRBV6-3	TRBJ2-2	few	-	TGTGCCAGCAGTTATGATCTAAGACAGACTCCGAACACCGGGGAGCTGTTTTTT	CASSYDLRQTPNTGELFF
TRBV27	TRBJ2-3	many	-	TGTGCCGTCCCGCAGGGCGGAGATACGCAGTATTTT	CAVPQGGDTQYF
TRBV2	TRBJ1-6	-	-	TGTGCCAGCGGGCCGCCCAGCTATAATTCACCCCTCCACTTT	CASGPPSYNSPLHF
TRBV20-1	TRBJ2-7	few	-	TGCAGTGCTAGACCCCCCGCCCTGGGCCTCAGCTCCTACGAGCAGTACTTC	CSARPPALGLSSYEQYF